These 20 T cell receptor beta chains were sequenced from one sample in a study of OX40 agonist ivuxolimab in advanced cancers. TCRdb's copy holds only in-frame clones and misses some; the assay was immunoSEQ multiplex PCR. The sample carries over 70,000 clones, 85% to 90% recorded once. The material was CD4+ or CD8+ T cells sorted from blood, obtained in a trial of the OX40 agonist ivuxolimab. Every receptor here comes from an adult with an advanced solid tumor such as melanoma, head and neck, liver or kidney cancer.

The chain couples TRBV2 to TRBJ2-7, with 8 bases aligning to TRBD1. The CDR3 covers 15 residues. V lost 2 bases to trimming and J lost 2 bases; unmatched junction nucleotides: 5. CDR1 SNHLY and CDR2 FYNNEI come from the germline V gene. For the CDR3, the DNA is TGTGCCAGCAGTGAACTAGGGACAGGCGCCTACGAGCAGTACTTC. Its protein product is CASSELGTGAYEQYF.

This CDR3 reads CASSLGLAGTYEQYF. CDR3 nucleotides: TGCGCCAGCAGTCTCGGACTAGCGGGTACCTACGAGCAGTACTTC. V gene TRBV10-2 combines with J gene TRBJ2-7; TRBD2 matches 11 bases. Germline loops: CDR1 WSHSY, CDR2 SAAADI. The length of the CDR3 is 15 residues. J gave up 2 bases and V 5 bases, and 5 bases lay outside the gene matches.

The chain recombines TRBV6-1 with TRBJ2-1; D is undetermined. Deletions cut 11 bases from V and 4 bases from J, with 12 bases between. The germline gives CDR1 MNHNS, CDR2 SASEGT. The CDR3 consists of 12 residues. CDR3 nucleotide sequence: TGTGCCGGGTCTGTCCTTTACAATGAGCAGTTCTTC. Protein product: CAGSVLYNEQFF.

Only one count was recorded for this clone. The chain links TRBV4-1 to TRBJ1-2; D call uncertain. V lost 0 bases, J lost 8 bases, and 10 bases lay in between. The CDR3 totals 13 residues. From germline, CDR1 is MGHRA and CDR2 YSYEKL. As DNA, the CDR3 is TGCGCCAGCAGCCAAGAGGGCAGAGGAGGCTACACCTTC. The encoded protein is CASSQEGRGGYTF.

This rearrangement joins TRBV6-5 to TRBJ2-4; 8 bases agree with TRBD1. V shed 5 bases and J 9 bases; nucleotides not matched to a gene: 6. CDR1 and CDR2 from the germline V gene are MNHEY and SVGAGI. This CDR3 has 13 amino acids. The CDR3 sequence: CASSRTGRAIQYF. The CDR3 DNA reads TGTGCCAGCAGTCGGACAGGGAGAGCCATTCAGTACTTC.

This sequence joins TRBV30 and TRBJ1-4, with D possibly TRBD1 on 6 matching bases. Germline V gene sequence: CDR1 GTSNPN, CDR2 SVGIG (reference sequence). The CDR3 spans 15 residues. V shed 5 bases and J shed 6 bases, with 19 bases lying between them. The CDR3 coding sequence is TGTGCCTGGGGGGGCCAGTGGGGATCCCATGAAAAACTGTTTTTT. This translates into CAWGGQWGSHEKLFF.

The chain has TRBV28 and TRBJ1-5; a weak D match, TRBD1 (5 bases). Germline V CDR1 and CDR2: MDHEN, SYDVKM. V was clipped by 3 bases and J by 4 bases, with 19 bases between them. The CDR3 spans 17 residues. CDR3 amino acids: CASSFLQADGGNQPQHF. The CDR3 nucleotides read TGTGCCAGCAGTTTTCTACAGGCGGATGGCGGGAATCAGCCCCAGCATTTT. The full variable domain, rest sourced from reference TRBV28 and TRBJ1-5, is DVKVTQSSRYLVKRTGEKVFLECVQDMDHENMFWYRQDPGLGLRLIYFSYDVKMKEKGDIPEGYSVSREKKERFSLILESASTNQTSMYLCASSFLQADGGNQPQHFGDGTRLSIL.

This clone was detected a few times. V usage is TRBV29-1 and J usage is TRBJ1-1; TRBD1 matches at 7 bases. The V gene's germline CDR1 is SQVTM and CDR2 ANQGSEA. The CDR3 covers 14 residues. The ends lost 5 bases at V and 0 bases at J; junction bases unmatched: 6. This CDR3 reads CSVCEGAVNTEAFF. The CDR3 nucleotides read TGCAGCGTTTGTGAGGGGGCTGTGAACACTGAAGCTTTCTTT.

V and J are TRBV27 and TRBJ2-7, with TRBD1 identical over 7 bases. This CDR3 spans 13 amino acids. In germline, CDR1 is MNHEY, CDR2 SMNVEV (reference sequence). V gave up 5 bases and J gave up 5 bases; unmatched junction bases: 6. The CDR3 loop reads CASSPWTGHEQYF. The CDR3 bases are TGTGCCAGCAGTCCATGGACAGGCCACGAGCAGTACTTC.

The chain recombines TRBV6-1 with TRBJ2-3; possible D gene TRBD2, 5 bases. Germline CDR1 is MNHNS and CDR2 is SASEGT. Trimming pared 8 bases from V and 2 bases from J, leaving 14 bases between. The CDR3 length is 14 residues. CDR3 nucleotides: TGTGCCAGCGAGCGGAGGACTGACACAGATACGCAGTATTTT. It codes for CASERRTDTDTQYF.

This chain joins TRBV9 and TRBJ1-3; D may be TRBD1 (5 bases). CDR1 is SGDLS and CDR2 is YYNGEE in the germline V gene. With 3 bases removed from V and 0 bases from J, the gap between germline ends came to 16 bases. There are 17 residues in the CDR3. In DNA form, the CDR3 reads TGTGCCAGCAGCGCCATGTCGGGGGGTTACTCTGGAAACACCATATATTTT. This encodes CASSAMSGGYSGNTIYF. Filled out from reference TRBV9 and TRBJ1-3, the complete variable domain reads DSGVTQTPKHLITATGQRVTLRCSPRSGDLSVYWYQQSLDQGLQFLIQYYNGEERAKGNILERFSAQQFPDLHSELNLSSLELGDSALYFCASSAMSGGYSGNTIYFGEGSWLTVV.

Concerning this clone itself: The junction shows a germline mismatch at one end, possibly a read error. The V and J genes are TRBV5-4 and TRBJ1-4; tentative D call: TRBD1 (6 bases). This CDR3 region has 14 residues. Germline V gives CDR1 SGHNT, CDR2 YYREEE (reference sequence). Written as DNA, the CDR3 is TGCGCCAGCAGACAGGACGGGGACCATGAAAAACTGTTTTTT. Protein: CASRQDGDHEKLFF. Based on the CDR3 plus reference TRBV5-4 and TRBJ1-4, the full variable domain is ETGVTQSPTHLIKTRGQQVTLRCSSQSGHNTVSWYQQALGQGPQFIFQYYREEENGRGNFPPRFSGLQFPNYSSELNVNALELDDSALYLCASRQDGDHEKLFFGSGTQLSVL.

V gene TRBV7-9 combines with J gene TRBJ2-6, with D hard to call. The germline V and J ends were trimmed by 9 bases and 2 bases, with 14 bases remaining between them. CDR3 size: 15 residues. From germline, CDR1 is SEHNR and CDR2 FQNEAQ (reference sequence). DNA of the CDR3: TGTGCCAGAGGTTCGCCGGTCGCTGGGGCCAACGTCCTGACTTTC. Translating it yields CARGSPVAGANVLTF.

The genes are TRBV7-2 and TRBJ1-3, with D possibly matching TRBD1 (5 bases). Trimming stripped 1 base from V and 0 bases from J, with 16 bases between. Per the germline V gene, CDR1 is SGHTA and CDR2 is FQGNSA. The CDR3 consists of 18 residues. CDR3: CASSLGWGLRDSGNTIYF. CDR3 nucleotide sequence: TGTGCCAGCAGCTTAGGTTGGGGCTTAAGAGACTCTGGAAACACCATATATTTT.

As DNA, the CDR3 is TGTGCCAGTAGTATAGGGGGGGGCTCCTACAATGAGCAGTTCTTC. Its translation: CASSIGGGSYNEQFF. The gene calls are TRBV19 and TRBJ2-1; 7 nucleotides line up with TRBD2. V lost 1 base to trimming and J lost 0 bases; unmatched junction nucleotides: 0. Germline V CDR1 and CDR2: LNHDA, SQIVND (reference sequence). The length of the CDR3 is 15 residues.

The V call is TRBV4-1, the J call TRBJ2-7; TRBD2 aligns across 7 bases. This CDR3 comprises 15 residues. The junction had 13 bases not matched to a gene; V was cut back by 4 bases and J by 7 bases. Germline V gives CDR1 MGHRA, CDR2 YSYEKL. The CDR3 protein is CASSLENRAGDEQYF. CDR3 nucleotide sequence: TGCGCCAGCAGCCTAGAAAATCGGGCGGGGGATGAGCAGTACTTC.

The chain links TRBV11-2 to TRBJ2-1, with TRBD2 matching over 7 bases. Per the germline V gene, CDR1 is SGHAT and CDR2 is FQNNGV. Unmatched junction bases numbered 13, after V lost 1 base and J lost 4 bases. This CDR3 contains 18 residues. This chain's CDR3 is CASSLVPGGWERYNEQFF. Here the CDR3 DNA reads TGTGCCAGCAGCTTAGTCCCCGGGGGGTGGGAGCGGTACAATGAGCAGTTCTTC.

This rearrangement joins TRBV5-1 to TRBJ1-1; D is possibly TRBD1 (5 bases). Between the trimmed V and J ends, which lost 2 bases and 2 bases, there was a span of 10 bases. The CDR3 runs to 14 residues. The germline V gene encodes CDR1 SGHRS and CDR2 YFSETQ. CDR3 region: CASSLRDGNTEAFF. In DNA form, the CDR3 reads TGCGCCAGCAGCTTACGGGACGGAAACACTGAAGCTTTCTTT.

The chain employs TRBV11-2 and TRBJ2-7; D is unresolved. Germline loops: CDR1 SGHAT, CDR2 FQNNGV. The CDR3 is made up of 17 amino acids. Between the trimmed V and J ends, which lost 5 bases and 4 bases, there was a span of 24 bases. Written as DNA, the CDR3 is TGTGCCAGCAGCCATACTGAATCGTCCAGGATTTTATACGAGCAGTACTTC. Translation gives CASSHTESSRILYEQYF.

The gene calls are TRBV7-9 and TRBJ2-7, with 12 bases matching TRBD2. V shed 1 base and J 5 bases; nucleotides not matched to a gene: 6. Germline V CDR1 and CDR2: SEHNR, FQNEAQ (reference sequence). This CDR3 contains 16 residues. The DNA for the CDR3 is TGTGCCAGCAGCTTAGTACCCTCTAGCGGGAGGGACGAGCAGTACTTC. It yields the protein CASSLVPSSGRDEQYF. Full variable domain (remainder filled in from reference TRBV7-9 and TRBJ2-7): DTGVSQNPRHKITKRGQNVTFRCDPISEHNRLYWYRQTLGQGPEFLTYFQNEAQLEKSRLLSDRFSAERPKGSFSTLEIQRTEQGDSAMYLCASSLVPSSGRDEQYFGPGTRLTVT.